What follows is one T cell receptor beta chain and its context. Antigen: not known. The data derive from a study of OX40 agonist ivuxolimab in advanced cancers. Study-level findings and limits: More expanded clones were seen, on average, in CD8+ T cells than in CD4+.

The assay was immunoSEQ multiplex PCR, and TCRdb's table has in-frame clones only and misses some. The sample shows tens of thousands of clones, around 84% of them seen only once. The CDR3 has 14 residues. Trimming removed 4 bases from V and 8 bases from J; junction bases left unmatched: 7. Germline V lookup: CDR1 SGHTA, CDR2 FQGTGA. Patients were ineligible given autoimmune disease history or systemic immunosuppression. This chain uses TRBV7-3 with TRBJ2-1, with 8 bases identical to TRBD2. The sequence was obtained from an adult with an advanced solid tumor such as melanoma, head and neck, liver or kidney cancer. The specimen was CD4+ or CD8+ T cells sorted from blood, collected in a trial of the OX40 agonist ivuxolimab. In DNA, the CDR3 is TGTGCCAGCAGCTACGGGAGGGCCTCGGATGAGCAGTTCTTC. Its protein product is CASSYGRASDEQFF.